This entry is about one T cell receptor (beta chain). Antigen: not known. The sample comes from a study of tumor-infiltrating lymphocytes in primary liver carcinoma. The overall study: Roughly 3.65 to 8 million productive TCRbeta reads were obtained per sample, with similar numbers across tissue types.

Constant-region priming of about 0.5 ug total RNA yielded TCR beta cDNA. It was through three nested multiplex PCR rounds of slightly modified ARM-PCR that TCR beta libraries arose. A C-beta reverse primer was combined with TRBV1-TRBV30 forward primers in the first two PCR rounds, and each round had approximately 9 cycles. TCRdb independently ran MiXCR on the multiplex PCR reads; one entry per CDR3 protein. The repertoire holds 250,000 to 350,000 distinct CDR3 sequences, with approximately 54% as singletons. For blood RNA, unsorted whole blood served as the source, and germline DNA was extracted too. No patient had received treatment, and all had chronic HBV infection. General observations from the study: Bulk samples went unsorted, so CD4+ and CD8+ repertoires were not compared.

CDR3 length: 14 amino acids. Material for sequencing was peripheral blood. The clonotype comes from a woman under 40 with primary liver carcinoma and hepatitis B virus infection. This chain connects TRBV21-1 to TRBJ2-1; the table's D call, TRBD2, has no DNA check behind it. TRBV21-1 is shown as a pseudogene. The CDR3 nucleotides read TGTGCCAGCAGCAACGGGGAGGAGATCAATGAGCAGTTCTTC. It is translated as CASSNGEEINEQFF.